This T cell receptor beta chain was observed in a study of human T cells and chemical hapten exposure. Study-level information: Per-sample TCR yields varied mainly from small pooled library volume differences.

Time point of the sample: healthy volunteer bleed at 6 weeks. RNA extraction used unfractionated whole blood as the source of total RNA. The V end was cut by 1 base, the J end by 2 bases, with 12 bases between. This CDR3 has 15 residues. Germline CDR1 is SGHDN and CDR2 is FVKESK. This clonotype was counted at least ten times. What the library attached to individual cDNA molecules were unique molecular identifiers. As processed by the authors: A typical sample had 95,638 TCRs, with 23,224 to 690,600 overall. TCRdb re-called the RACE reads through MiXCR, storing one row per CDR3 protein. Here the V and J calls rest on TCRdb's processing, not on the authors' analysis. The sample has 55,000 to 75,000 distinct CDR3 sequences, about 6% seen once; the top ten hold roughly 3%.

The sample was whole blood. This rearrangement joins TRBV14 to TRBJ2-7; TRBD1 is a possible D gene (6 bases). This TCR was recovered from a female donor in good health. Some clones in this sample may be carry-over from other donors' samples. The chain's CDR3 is CASSQGQGSAYEQYF. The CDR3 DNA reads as TGTGCCAGCAGCCAAGGGCAGGGGTCAGCCTACGAGCAGTACTTC.